Presented here are 14 T cell receptor beta chains from one specimen sequenced in a study of blood T cell repertoires in COVID-19. The assay was immunoSEQ multiplex PCR, and TCRdb's table has in-frame clones only and misses some. The sample carries 35,000 to 40,000 clones, over 65% recorded once. What was sequenced was peripheral blood. Receptor source: a man between 65 and 79 years old with acute or convalescent COVID-19.

CDR3 region: CASRQDRGQNTQYF. The CDR3 nucleotides are TGTGCCAGTAGGCAGGACAGGGGGCAAAATACGCAGTATTTT. The V gene is TRBV19, the J gene TRBJ2-3; 11 bases line up with TRBD1. This CDR3 has 14 residues. After removal of 6 bases from V and 7 bases from J, the junction contained 6 bases not matched to a gene. Germline assignment: CDR1 LNHDA and CDR2 SQIVND (reference sequence).

J is TRBJ2-2 and V is TRBV9, with 9 bases matching TRBD2. Germline assignment: CDR1 SGDLS and CDR2 YYNGEE. V lost 4 bases and J lost 0; bases outside the gene matches: 13. This CDR3 is 19 amino acids long. Here the CDR3 DNA reads TGTGCCAGCAGCCCCCTAGGGGTGGCGGGGGGGCCGAACACCGGGGAGCTGTTTTTT. The encoded protein is CASSPLGVAGGPNTGELFF.

J is TRBJ2-7 and V is TRBV7-6, with TRBD1 as a possible D gene (5 bases). V was pared by 2 bases and J by 5 bases, with 7 bases between. The germline V gene has CDR1 SGHVS and CDR2 FNYEAQ. The CDR3 contains 12 residues. CDR3 sequence: CASSLKGDEQYF. The CDR3 bases are TGTGCCAGCAGCTTAAAAGGGGACGAGCAGTACTTC.

This clone was picked up a small number of times. The rearrangement links TRBV30 to TRBJ1-6; maybe TRBD1 (5 bases). The CDR3 is 15 residues long. Trimming took off 3 bases at V and 4 bases at J, with 13 bases between the two ends. Germline V lookup: CDR1 GTSNPN, CDR2 SVGIG (reference sequence). The CDR3 nucleotides are TGTGCCTGGAGCCTCAATGGGGGGTATAATTCACCCCTCCACTTT. Encoded protein: CAWSLNGGYNSPLHF.

This clone was observed a few times. This chain links TRBV19 with TRBJ2-1; 10 nucleotides agree with TRBD2. Trimming removed 9 bases from V and 4 bases from J; junction bases left unmatched: 12. The CDR3 loop spans 16 amino acids. Looked up from germline, CDR1 is LNHDA and CDR2 is SQIVND (reference sequence). The CDR3: CASYPGRTSGYNEQFF. The CDR3 DNA sequence: TGTGCCAGCTATCCCGGACGGACTAGCGGTTACAATGAGCAGTTCTTC.

The genes are TRBV19 and TRBJ1-1; 7 positions match TRBD1. The germline CDR1 and CDR2 sequences are LNHDA and SQIVND (reference sequence). The CDR3 is 16 residues long. V lost 3 bases and J lost 1; bases outside the gene matches: 8. DNA for the CDR3: TGTGCCAGTAGTATCGGGACAGTGAAAAAGAACACTGAAGCTTTCTTT. It encodes CASSIGTVKKNTEAFF.

The chain has TRBV29-1 and TRBJ1-1, with 8 bases matching TRBD1. Losses at the gene ends were 6 bases for V and 2 bases for J; bases not matched to a gene: 2. The CDR3 is made up of 12 amino acids. The germline CDR1 and CDR2 sequences are SQVTM and ANQGSEA. The CDR3 reads CSVQGVNTEAFF. The CDR3 coding sequence is TGCAGCGTACAGGGGGTAAACACTGAAGCTTTCTTT.

The table lists this clone with a few counts. The V call is TRBV27, the J call TRBJ1-1, with TRBD1 identical over 10 bases. CDR1 MNHEY and CDR2 SMNVEV come from the germline V gene (reference sequence). This CDR3 has 14 amino acids. J was trimmed by 4 bases and V by 6 bases; bases with no gene match: 5. CDR3 protein: CASSRQGAVTEAFF. The CDR3 DNA follows: TGTGCCAGCAGCCGACAGGGGGCTGTCACTGAAGCTTTCTTT.

The CDR3 is CASRRSASGYEQYF. In nucleotides, the CDR3 is TGTGCCAGCAGGCGTTCAGCTAGTGGCTACGAGCAGTACTTC. The rearrangement joins TRBV28 to TRBJ2-7; D unclear. This CDR3 contains 14 residues. Trimming removed 6 bases from V and 3 bases from J, with 15 bases in between. Germline CDR1 MDHEN, CDR2 SYDVKM. Combining the CDR3 with reference TRBV28 and TRBJ2-7 gives the whole variable domain DVKVTQSSRYLVKRTGEKVFLECVQDMDHENMFWYRQDPGLGLRLIYFSYDVKMKEKGDIPEGYSVSREKKERFSLILESASTNQTSMYLCASRRSASGYEQYFGPGTRLTVT.

This chain joins TRBV6-5 and TRBJ1-2; possible D gene TRBD1, 6 bases. Germline V gene sequence: CDR1 MNHEY, CDR2 SVGAGI. This CDR3 contains 14 residues. V lost 6 bases and J 4 bases, leaving 15 bases between the germline ends. CDR3 nucleotides: TGTGCCAGCAGAACCACCAGGGGAACCTATGGCTACACCTTC. Protein product: CASRTTRGTYGYTF.

As DNA, the CDR3 is TGTGCCAGCAGCTCCTCAGGGGGCGCGACCTACGAGCAGTACTTC. It codes for CASSSSGGATYEQYF. The chain has TRBV7-2 and TRBJ2-7; 8 bases line up with TRBD1. V gave up 4 bases and J gave up 2 bases; unmatched junction bases: 7. Germline lookup yields CDR1 SGHTA and CDR2 FQGNSA. The CDR3 has 15 residues.

This sequence joins TRBV5-4 and TRBJ2-1; possibly TRBD2 for D (5 bases). With 3 bases removed from V and 9 bases from J, the gap between germline ends came to 13 bases. Germline CDR1 SGHNT, CDR2 YYREEE (reference sequence). This CDR3 has 13 residues. The CDR3 nucleotides read TGTGCCAGCAGCTCCCCGGGATTCAGTGAGCAGTTCTTC. It yields the protein CASSSPGFSEQFF.

The chain employs TRBV15 and TRBJ2-7; D might be TRBD1 (5 bases). The germline V gene encodes CDR1 LNHNV and CDR2 YYDKDF (reference sequence). V lost 4 bases and J lost 4, with 11 bases in between. The CDR3 has 13 amino acids. The CDR3 nucleotides read TGTGCCACCAGCAAGGACATGATTTACGAGCAGTACTTC. This codes for CATSKDMIYEQYF.

The chain joins TRBV27 to TRBJ1-5; a weak D match, TRBD1 (6 bases). This CDR3 is built from 14 residues. Germline V CDR1 and CDR2: MNHEY, SMNVEV (reference sequence). The ends were cut back, 5 bases at V and 7 bases at J, with 15 bases in the middle. The CDR3, as DNA: TGTGCCAGCAGTCAACAGGGTACGAGCCAGCCCCAGCATTTT. Translated: CASSQQGTSQPQHF.